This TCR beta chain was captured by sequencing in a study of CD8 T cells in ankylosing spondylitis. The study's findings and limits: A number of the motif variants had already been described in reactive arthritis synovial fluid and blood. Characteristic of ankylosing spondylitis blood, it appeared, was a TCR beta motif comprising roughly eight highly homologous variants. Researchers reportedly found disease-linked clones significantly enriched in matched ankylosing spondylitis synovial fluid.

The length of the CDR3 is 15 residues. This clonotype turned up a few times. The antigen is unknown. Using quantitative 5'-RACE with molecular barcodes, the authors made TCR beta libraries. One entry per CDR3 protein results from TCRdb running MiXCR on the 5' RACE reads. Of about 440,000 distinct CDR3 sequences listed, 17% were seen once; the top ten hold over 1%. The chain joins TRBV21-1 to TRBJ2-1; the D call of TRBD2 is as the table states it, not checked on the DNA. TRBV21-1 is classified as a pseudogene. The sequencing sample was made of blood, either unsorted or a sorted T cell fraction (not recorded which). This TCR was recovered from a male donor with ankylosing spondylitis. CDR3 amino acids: CASSKGSGRYNEQFF. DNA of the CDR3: TGTGCCAGCAGCAAAGGTAGCGGGAGATACAATGAGCAGTTCTTC.